What follows are 5 T cell receptor beta chains derived from one specimen sequenced in a study of T-cell reconstitution after alpha-beta-depleted transplantation in children. A TCRbeta library incorporating unique molecular identifiers was prepared. TCRdb ran MiXCR on the PCR reads and lists one entry per CDR3 protein. This sample carries around 92,000 distinct CDR3 sequences, about 12% of them seen once, and the ten largest clones take about 15%. The input for sequencing was PBMCs from the stem cell graft donor, taken from the stem cell graft. All receptors derive from a human donor who donated a stem cell graft to a child with inherited bone marrow failure.

There are many counts of this clonotype. This chain connects TRBV29-1 to TRBJ2-1; TRBD2 matches at 7 bases. The CDR3 covers 14 residues. The germline CDR1 and CDR2 sequences are SQVTM and ANQGSEA. Trimming at V came to 7 bases and at J to 4 bases, leaving 10 bases not matched to a gene. The CDR3 loop is CSDYGGSYYNEQFF. The CDR3 region has the DNA TGCAGCGATTACGGGGGGTCCTATTACAATGAGCAGTTCTTC.

This clonotype was recorded many times. V usage is TRBV27 and J usage is TRBJ2-2; D unclear. Germline V lookup: CDR1 MNHEY, CDR2 SMNVEV (reference sequence). The CDR3 consists of 15 residues. Trimming stripped 9 bases from V and 3 bases from J, with 17 bases between. For the CDR3, the DNA is TGTGCCAGAAAAGGAGCCCAACCTTACACCGGGGAGCTGTTTTTT. Its protein product is CARKGAQPYTGELFF.

This clonotype showed up many times. The CDR3 DNA reads as TGTGCCAGCAGCGAGATCCCGGTGGGGGCTGGCGAAAAACTGTTTTTT. This sequence encodes CASSEIPVGAGEKLFF. J is TRBJ1-4 and V is TRBV9; D might be TRBD1 (6 bases). V was clipped by 3 bases and J by 8 bases, with 20 bases between them. There are 16 residues in the CDR3. CDR1 and CDR2 (germline): SGDLS, YYNGEE.

This clonotype was picked up many times. The gene calls are TRBV6-1 and TRBJ1-2; possible D gene TRBD1, 6 bases. The CDR3 has 13 residues. Trimming took off 8 bases at V and 4 bases at J, with 14 bases between the two ends. Germline V gene data show CDR1 as MNHNS and CDR2 as SASEGT. CDR3 in DNA: TGTGCCAGCCGGACAGCCTTAACCTATGGCTACACCTTC. Protein product: CASRTALTYGYTF.

This clonotype was recorded many times. The J gene is TRBJ2-2, the V gene TRBV7-2; possibly TRBD1 for D (5 bases). This CDR3 has 15 amino acids. Per germline, CDR1 SGHTA and CDR2 FQGNSA. V lost 3 bases and J 4 bases, leaving 12 bases between the germline ends. The CDR3 loop is CASSFSQGGTGELFF. CDR3 sequence (DNA): TGTGCCAGCAGCTTTTCGCAGGGTGGCACCGGGGAGCTGTTTTTT.